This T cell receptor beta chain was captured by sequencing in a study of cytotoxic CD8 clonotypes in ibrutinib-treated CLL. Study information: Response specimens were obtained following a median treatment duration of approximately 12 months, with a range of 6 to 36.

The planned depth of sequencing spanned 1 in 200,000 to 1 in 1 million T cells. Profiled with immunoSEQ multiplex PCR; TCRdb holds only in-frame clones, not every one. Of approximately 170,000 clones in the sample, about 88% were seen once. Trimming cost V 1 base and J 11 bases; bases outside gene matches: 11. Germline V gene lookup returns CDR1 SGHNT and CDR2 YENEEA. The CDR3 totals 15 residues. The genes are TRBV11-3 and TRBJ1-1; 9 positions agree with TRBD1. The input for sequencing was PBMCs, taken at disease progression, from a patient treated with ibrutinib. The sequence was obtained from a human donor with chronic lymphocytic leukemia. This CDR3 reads CASSLAGTGRTQAFF. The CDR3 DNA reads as TGTGCCAGCAGCTTAGCCGGGACAGGGCGTACGCAGGCTTTCTTT. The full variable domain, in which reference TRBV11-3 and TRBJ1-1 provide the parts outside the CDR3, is EAGVVQSPRYKIIEKKQPVAFWCNPISGHNTLYWYLQNLGQGPELLIRYENEEAVDDSQLPKDRFSAERLKGVDSTLKIQPAELGDSAVYLCASSLAGTGRTQAFFGQGTRLTVV.